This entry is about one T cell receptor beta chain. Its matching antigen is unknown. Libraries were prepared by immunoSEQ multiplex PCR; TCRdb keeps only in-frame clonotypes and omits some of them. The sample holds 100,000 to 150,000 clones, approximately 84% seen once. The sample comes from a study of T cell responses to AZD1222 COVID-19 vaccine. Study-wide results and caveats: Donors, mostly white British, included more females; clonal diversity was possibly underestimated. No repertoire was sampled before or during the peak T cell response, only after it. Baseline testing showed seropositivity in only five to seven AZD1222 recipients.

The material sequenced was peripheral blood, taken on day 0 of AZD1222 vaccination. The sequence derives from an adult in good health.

The CDR3 coding sequence is TGTGCCAGCTCCCCCAACCACGGGGAGAGGGCTGAGTCCCAGTACTTC. Protein sequence: CASSPNHGERAESQYF. The chain is built from TRBV18 and TRBJ2-5; D is perhaps TRBD2 (5 bases). Germline CDR1 and CDR2: KGHSH and LQKENI. The V gene lost 6 bases and the J gene lost 9 bases, with 26 bases spanning the gap. The CDR3 length is 16 residues.